The source of this T cell receptor (beta chain) is a study of CD8 T cells in Susac syndrome. Germline V gene data show CDR1 as SGHTA and CDR2 as FQGNSA. The CDR3 loop spans 18 amino acids. V was pared by 1 base and J by 5 bases, with 18 bases between. RNA, at about 0.45 to 1 ug, was reverse transcribed with random hexamers. The TCR beta CDR3 was amplified by immunoSEQ multiplex PCR across 54 Vbeta, 13 Jbeta. TCRdb re-derived calls from the immunoSEQ multiplex PCR reads in MiXCR, one entry per CDR3 protein. The repertoire includes 330,000 or so distinct CDR3 sequences, approximately 85% of them detected once, and roughly 0.21% sits in the top ten. This clonotype was found once.

This chain connects TRBV7-2 to TRBJ1-6; D unresolved. What was sequenced was CD8+ T cells from PBMCs. The receptor comes from a human donor with multiple sclerosis. The CDR3 protein is CASSLVYQPGANNSPLHF. CDR3 nucleotides: TGTGCCAGCAGCTTAGTCTACCAGCCCGGCGCCAATAATTCACCCCTCCACTTT.